What follows are 5 T cell receptor beta chains derived from one specimen sequenced in a study of T-cell memory formation after mild COVID-19. Via MiXCR, TCRdb re-called the 5' RACE reads, giving one row per CDR3 protein. The sample gives 65,000 to 100,000 distinct CDR3 sequences, 9.5% to 15% of which show up once; less than 45% is in the top ten. The sequencing input was PBMCs or a T cell subset sorted from them (not recorded which). Receptor source: a man aged 18-30 years who had mild COVID-19 (a few samples of this study predate the infection). Cell type and time point are not known.

This clonotype has ten or more counts. The chain joins TRBV5-1 to TRBJ1-2; 8 bases line up with TRBD1. V lost 3 bases, J lost 5 bases, and 3 bases stayed unmatched. This CDR3 spans 13 amino acids. From germline, CDR1 is SGHRS and CDR2 YFSETQ. The DNA for the CDR3 is TGCGCCAGCAGCTATGGACAGGGTTATGGCTACACCTTC. Translation: CASSYGQGYGYTF.

V and J are TRBV5-1 and TRBJ2-5, with 14 bases aligning to TRBD2. This CDR3 has 17 amino acids. Trimming removed 5 bases from V and 9 bases from J; junction bases left unmatched: 15. The germline V gene encodes CDR1 SGHRS and CDR2 YFSETQ. The CDR3 sequence is CASRRTSGGPIPEAQYF. CDR3 DNA sequence: TGCGCCAGCAGACGGACTAGCGGGGGGCCAATTCCCGAGGCCCAGTACTTC.

The sample holds a few counts of this clonotype. The V call is TRBV25-1, the J call TRBJ2-5, with D unclear. The CDR3 extends over 13 amino acids. Trimming removed 1 base from V and 0 bases from J, with 3 bases in between. Germline V lookup: CDR1 MGHDK, CDR2 SYGVNS. The CDR3 loop is CASSESNQETQYF. The CDR3 nucleotides read TGTGCCAGCAGTGAATCGAACCAAGAGACCCAGTACTTC.

The J gene is TRBJ2-7, the V gene TRBV7-3; no clear D gene. Per germline, CDR1 SGHTA and CDR2 FQGTGA. The CDR3 extends over 12 amino acids. The V and J ends lost 6 bases and 6 bases respectively, with 12 bases between them. In nucleotides, the CDR3 is TGTGCCAGCAGTCCTGCCATCGGCGAGCAGTACTTC. It yields the protein CASSPAIGEQYF. The whole variable domain, filled in from reference TRBV7-3 and TRBJ2-7, reads GAGVSQTPSNKVTEKGKYVELRCDPISGHTALYWYRQSLGQGPEFLIYFQGTGAADDSGLPNDRFFAVRPEGSVSTLKIQRTERGDSAVYLCASSPAIGEQYFGPGTRLTVT.

This sequence joins TRBV7-6 and TRBJ1-1; TRBD1 matches 10 bases. The V segment lost 5 bases and the J segment 0 bases; nucleotides outside the gene matches: 3. The length of the CDR3 is 15 residues. In germline, CDR1 is SGHVS, CDR2 FNYEAQ. The CDR3 reads CASSGGQGLNTEAFF. For the CDR3, the DNA is TGTGCCAGCAGCGGGGGACAGGGGCTGAACACTGAAGCTTTCTTT.